A selection of T cell receptor beta chains follows, all from one sample in a study of CD8 T cells in ankylosing spondylitis. Each CDR3 protein is one row after TCRdb ran MiXCR on the 5' RACE reads. The sample holds fewer than 200,000 distinct CDR3 sequences, around a sixth seen once. Sequencing used blood, either unsorted or a sorted T cell fraction (not recorded which). These receptors all stem from a male donor under 35 with ankylosing spondylitis or in good health (not recorded which). Each CDR3 is given without its conserved first and last residue. A D gene is named only where the DNA matches it firmly. Clone size, where shown, is once, few, many, or a class for clones that have expanded.

CDR3 protein	V gene	J gene	clone size	D gene
ASSSQDPGPNYSNQPQH	TRBV12-3/TRBV12-4	TRBJ1-5	many	-
ASRRGFNEQF	TRBV6-5	TRBJ2-1	many	-
ASSLDGGAF	TRBV12-3/TRBV12-4	TRBJ1-1	many	-
ASSPRLADEQY	TRBV4-3	TRBJ2-7	many	-
SARAISYNEQF	TRBV20-1	TRBJ2-1	many	-
ASSHPQGSRTEAF	TRBV4-1	TRBJ1-1	-	-
ASSLKNSGANVLT	TRBV7-2	TRBJ2-6	many	-
ASSYREGGDTEAF	TRBV5-1	TRBJ1-1	many	-
ASSLLRWNTEAF	TRBV12-3/TRBV12-4	TRBJ1-1	-	-
ASSLIGFGAPGGLF	TRBV27	TRBJ2-2	many	-
ASRNSGASTDTQY	TRBV6-6	TRBJ2-3	many	-
SASKAGTYEQY	TRBV20-1	TRBJ2-7	few	-
SASLGGEVSSYNEQF	TRBV20-1	TRBJ2-1	few	-
ASSLHGTVTTDTQY	TRBV7-9	TRBJ2-3	many	TRBD1
ASRRPGTDTQY	TRBV12-3/TRBV12-4	TRBJ2-3	many	-
ASGLGNSEAF	TRBV12-5	TRBJ1-1	many	-
ASSLRGWDTEAF	TRBV7-3	TRBJ1-1	many	-
ASSLARGKGTSGRYYNEQF	TRBV7-9	TRBJ2-1	many	TRBD2
ASKGQTVYEQY	TRBV5-1	TRBJ2-7	many	TRBD1
ASSSSGGAFTQY	TRBV7-9	TRBJ2-3	many	TRBD2
AWSVTAGTQY	TRBV30	TRBJ2-3	many	-
ASSLVAPGQDTGELF	TRBV28	TRBJ2-2	many	TRBD1
ASSQDGQGGYT	TRBV4-2	TRBJ1-2	-	-
AIRTANTGELF	TRBV10-3	TRBJ2-2	many	-
ASSLSPESEQF	TRBV7-3	TRBJ2-1	-	-
ASRQVVNTGELF	TRBV6-6	TRBJ2-2	many	-
ASSFTSGVSTDTQY	TRBV7-9	TRBJ2-3	many	TRBD2
ASSYLGDVQPQH	TRBV6-6	TRBJ1-5	-	-